In its sample, the clone carrying this T cell receptor (beta chain) ranks as medium-sized (0.01 to 0.1%). Its matching antigen is unknown. Distinct nucleotide sequences in the sample also encode this CDR3. Produced via immunoSEQ multiplex PCR; TCRdb's table is partial and in-frame only. The table shows some 140,000 clones, with about 90% occurring only once. The sample is drawn from a study of T cell responses to AZD1222 COVID-19 vaccine. Whole-study context: The study pooled second doses at about 4 or about 12 weeks.

The germline CDR1 and CDR2 sequences are LGHNA and YNFKEQ. This CDR3 region has 15 residues. V trimming: 0 bases; J trimming: 3 bases; junction bases outside the gene matches: 2. General study points: After two AZD1222 doses, spike-specific TCR breadth and depth rose versus day 0. Donors were mostly white British, more females; clonal diversity possibly underestimated. Vaccine-associated CD4 TCRs ranged over spike, dominating at 160-218 and 743-854.

The source of this sequence is an adult in good health. The V and J genes are TRBV4-2 and TRBJ2-7; TRBD2 aligns across 10 bases. Sequencing was performed on peripheral blood, taken on day 0 of AZD1222 vaccination. The DNA for the CDR3 is TGTGCCAGCAGCCAAGAACCTAGCGGGAGCTACGAGCAGTACTTC. Encoded protein: CASSQEPSGSYEQYF.